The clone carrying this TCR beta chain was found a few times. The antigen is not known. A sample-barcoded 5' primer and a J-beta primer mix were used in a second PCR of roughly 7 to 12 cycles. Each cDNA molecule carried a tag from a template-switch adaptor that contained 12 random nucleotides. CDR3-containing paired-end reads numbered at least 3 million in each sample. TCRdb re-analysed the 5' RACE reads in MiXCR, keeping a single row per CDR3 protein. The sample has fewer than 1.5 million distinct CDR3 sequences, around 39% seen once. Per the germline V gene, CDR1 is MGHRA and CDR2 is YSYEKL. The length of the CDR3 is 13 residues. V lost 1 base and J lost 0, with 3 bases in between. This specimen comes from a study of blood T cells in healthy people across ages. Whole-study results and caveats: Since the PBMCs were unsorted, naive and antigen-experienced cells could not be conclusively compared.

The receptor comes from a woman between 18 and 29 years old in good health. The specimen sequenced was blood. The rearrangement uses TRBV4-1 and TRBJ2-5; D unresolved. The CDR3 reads CASSQVNQETQYF. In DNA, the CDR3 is TGCGCCAGCAGCCAAGTAAACCAAGAGACCCAGTACTTC.